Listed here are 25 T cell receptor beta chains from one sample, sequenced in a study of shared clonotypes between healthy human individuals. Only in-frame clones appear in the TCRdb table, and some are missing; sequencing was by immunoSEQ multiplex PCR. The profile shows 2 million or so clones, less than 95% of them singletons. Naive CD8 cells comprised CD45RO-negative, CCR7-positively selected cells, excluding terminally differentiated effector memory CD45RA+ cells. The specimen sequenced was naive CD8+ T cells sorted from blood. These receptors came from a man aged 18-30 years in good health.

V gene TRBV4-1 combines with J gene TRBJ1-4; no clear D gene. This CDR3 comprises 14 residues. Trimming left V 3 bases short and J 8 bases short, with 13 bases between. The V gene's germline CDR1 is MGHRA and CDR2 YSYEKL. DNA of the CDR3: TGCGCCAGCAGCCATTCCGGGGATTTAGAAAAACTGTTTTTT. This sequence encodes CASSHSGDLEKLFF.

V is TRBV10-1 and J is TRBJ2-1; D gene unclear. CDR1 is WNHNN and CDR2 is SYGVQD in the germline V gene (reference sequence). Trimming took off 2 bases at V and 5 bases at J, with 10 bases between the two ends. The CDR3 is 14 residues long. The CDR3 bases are TGCGCCAGCAGTGAGGGTCCCGAGGACAATGAGCAGTTCTTC. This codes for CASSEGPEDNEQFF.

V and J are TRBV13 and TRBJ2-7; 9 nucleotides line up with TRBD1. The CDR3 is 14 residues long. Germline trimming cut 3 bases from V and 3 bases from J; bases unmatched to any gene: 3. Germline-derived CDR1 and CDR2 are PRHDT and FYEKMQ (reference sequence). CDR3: CASSFTGGGYEQYF. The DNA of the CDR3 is TGTGCCAGCAGCTTTACAGGGGGCGGCTACGAGCAGTACTTC.

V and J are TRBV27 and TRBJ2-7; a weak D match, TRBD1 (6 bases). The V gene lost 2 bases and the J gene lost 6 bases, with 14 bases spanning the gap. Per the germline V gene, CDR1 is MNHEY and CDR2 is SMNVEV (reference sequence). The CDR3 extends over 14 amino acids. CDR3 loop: CASSLTGWFGEQYF. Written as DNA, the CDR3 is TGTGCCAGCAGTTTAACAGGGTGGTTCGGCGAGCAGTACTTC.

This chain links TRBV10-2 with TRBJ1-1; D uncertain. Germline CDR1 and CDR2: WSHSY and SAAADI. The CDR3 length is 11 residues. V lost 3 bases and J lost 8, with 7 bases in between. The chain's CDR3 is CASSDGSEAFF. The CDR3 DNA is TGCGCCAGCAGTGACGGCAGCGAAGCTTTCTTT.

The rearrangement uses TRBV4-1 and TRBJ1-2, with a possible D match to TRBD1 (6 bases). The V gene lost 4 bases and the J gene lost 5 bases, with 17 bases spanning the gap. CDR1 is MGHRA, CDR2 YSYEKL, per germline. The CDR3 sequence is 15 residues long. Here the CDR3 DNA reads TGCGCCAGCAGCCCTACGACAGGAATCAAATATGGCTACACCTTC. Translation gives CASSPTTGIKYGYTF.

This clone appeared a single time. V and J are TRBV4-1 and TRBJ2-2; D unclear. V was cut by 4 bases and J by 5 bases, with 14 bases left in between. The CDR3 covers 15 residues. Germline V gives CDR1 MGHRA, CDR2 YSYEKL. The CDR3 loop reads CASSPLGKGTGELFF. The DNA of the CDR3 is TGCGCCAGCAGCCCCCTGGGAAAGGGTACCGGGGAGCTGTTTTTT.

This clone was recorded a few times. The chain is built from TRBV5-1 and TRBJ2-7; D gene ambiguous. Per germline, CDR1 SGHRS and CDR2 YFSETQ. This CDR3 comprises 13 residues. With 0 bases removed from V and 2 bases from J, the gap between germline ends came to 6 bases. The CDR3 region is CASSLEGPYEQYF. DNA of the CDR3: TGCGCCAGCAGCTTGGAGGGTCCCTACGAGCAGTACTTC. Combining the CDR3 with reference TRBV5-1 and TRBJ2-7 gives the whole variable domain KAGVTQTPRYLIKTRGQQVTLSCSPISGHRSVSWYQQTPGQGLQFLFEYFSETQRNKGNFPGRFSGRQFSNSRSEMNVSTLELGDSALYLCASSLEGPYEQYFGPGTRLTVT.

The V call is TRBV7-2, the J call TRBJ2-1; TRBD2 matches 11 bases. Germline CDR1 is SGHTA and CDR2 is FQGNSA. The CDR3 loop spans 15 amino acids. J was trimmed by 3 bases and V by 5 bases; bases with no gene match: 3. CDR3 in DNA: TGTGCCAGCAGCCCCGGGACTAGCGGCTACAATGAGCAGTTCTTC. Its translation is CASSPGTSGYNEQFF.

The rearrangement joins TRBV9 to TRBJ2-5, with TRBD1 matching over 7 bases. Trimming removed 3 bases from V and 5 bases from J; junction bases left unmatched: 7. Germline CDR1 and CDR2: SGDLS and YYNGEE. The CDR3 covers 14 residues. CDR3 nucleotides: TGTGCCAGCAGCGGAACGACAGGGTGGGAGACCCAGTACTTC. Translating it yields CASSGTTGWETQYF.

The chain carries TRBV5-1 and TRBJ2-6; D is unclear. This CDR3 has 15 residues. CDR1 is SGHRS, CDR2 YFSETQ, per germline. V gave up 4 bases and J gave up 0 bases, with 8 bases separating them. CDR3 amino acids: CASSPQPSGANVLTF. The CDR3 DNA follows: TGCGCCAGCAGCCCACAGCCCTCTGGGGCCAACGTCCTGACTTTC.

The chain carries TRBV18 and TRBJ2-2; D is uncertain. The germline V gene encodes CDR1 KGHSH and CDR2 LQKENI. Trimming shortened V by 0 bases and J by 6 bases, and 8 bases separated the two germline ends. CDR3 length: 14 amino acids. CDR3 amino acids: CASSPPSQAGELFF. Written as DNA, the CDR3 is TGTGCCAGCTCACCACCCTCCCAAGCCGGGGAGCTGTTTTTT.

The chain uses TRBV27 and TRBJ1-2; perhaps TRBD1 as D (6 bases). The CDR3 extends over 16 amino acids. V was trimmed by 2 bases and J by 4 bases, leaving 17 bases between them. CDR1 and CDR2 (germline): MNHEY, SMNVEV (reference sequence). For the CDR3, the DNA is TGTGCCAGCAGTTTAAAAAGGGAAGGGGGGACCTATGGCTACACCTTC. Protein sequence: CASSLKREGGTYGYTF.

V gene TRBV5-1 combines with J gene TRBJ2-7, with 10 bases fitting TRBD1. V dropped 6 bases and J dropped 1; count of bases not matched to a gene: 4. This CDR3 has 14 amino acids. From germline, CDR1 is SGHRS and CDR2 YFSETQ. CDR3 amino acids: CASTWDRGSYEQYF. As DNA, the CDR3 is TGCGCCAGCACCTGGGACAGGGGATCCTACGAGCAGTACTTC.

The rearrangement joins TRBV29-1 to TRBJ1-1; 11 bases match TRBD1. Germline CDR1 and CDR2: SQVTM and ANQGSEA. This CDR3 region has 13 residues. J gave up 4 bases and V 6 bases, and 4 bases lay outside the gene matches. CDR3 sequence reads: CSVPGTGGTEAFF. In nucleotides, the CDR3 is TGCAGCGTACCCGGGACAGGGGGCACTGAAGCTTTCTTT.

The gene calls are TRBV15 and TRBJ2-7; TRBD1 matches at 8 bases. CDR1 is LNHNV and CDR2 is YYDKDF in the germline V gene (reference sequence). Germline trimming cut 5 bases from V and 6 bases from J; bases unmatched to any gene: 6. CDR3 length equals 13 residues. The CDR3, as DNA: TGTGCCACCAGCCCAGGACAGGGCATCGAGCAGTACTTC. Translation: CATSPGQGIEQYF. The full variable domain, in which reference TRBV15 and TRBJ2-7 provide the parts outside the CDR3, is DAMVIQNPRYQVTQFGKPVTLSCSQTLNHNVMYWYQQKSSQAPKLLFHYYDKDFNNEADTPDNFQSRRPNTSFCFLDIRSPGLGDTAMYLCATSPGQGIEQYFGPGTRLTVT.

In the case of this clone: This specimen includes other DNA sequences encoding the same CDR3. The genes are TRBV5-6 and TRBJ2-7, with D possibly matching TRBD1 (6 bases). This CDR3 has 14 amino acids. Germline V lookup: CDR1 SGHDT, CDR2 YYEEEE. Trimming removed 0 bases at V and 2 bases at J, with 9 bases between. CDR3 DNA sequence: TGTGCCAGCAGCTTGGCAGGGGCCCCCTACGAGCAGTACTTC. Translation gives CASSLAGAPYEQYF.

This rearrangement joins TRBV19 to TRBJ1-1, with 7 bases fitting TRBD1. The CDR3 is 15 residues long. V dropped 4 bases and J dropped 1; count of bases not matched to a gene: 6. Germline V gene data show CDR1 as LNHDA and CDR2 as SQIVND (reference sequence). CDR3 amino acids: CASSTPTGSNTEAFF. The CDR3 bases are TGTGCCAGTAGTACCCCGACAGGGTCGAACACTGAAGCTTTCTTT.

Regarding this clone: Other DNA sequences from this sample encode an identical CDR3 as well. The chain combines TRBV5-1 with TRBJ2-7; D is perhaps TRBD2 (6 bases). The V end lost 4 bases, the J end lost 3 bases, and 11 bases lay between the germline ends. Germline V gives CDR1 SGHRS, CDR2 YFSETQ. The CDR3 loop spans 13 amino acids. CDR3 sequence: CASSAGTFYEQYF. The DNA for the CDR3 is TGCGCCAGCAGCGCCGGGACTTTCTACGAGCAGTACTTC.

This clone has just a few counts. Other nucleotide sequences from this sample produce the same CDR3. In DNA, the CDR3 is TGTGCCAGCAGCGTTGGGGCGAACACTGAAGCTTTCTTT. It encodes CASSVGANTEAFF. The J gene is TRBJ1-1, the V gene TRBV9; tentatively, D is TRBD1 (5 bases). V lost 2 bases and J 1 base, leaving 6 bases between the germline ends. This CDR3 contains 13 residues. Germline loops: CDR1 SGDLS, CDR2 YYNGEE.

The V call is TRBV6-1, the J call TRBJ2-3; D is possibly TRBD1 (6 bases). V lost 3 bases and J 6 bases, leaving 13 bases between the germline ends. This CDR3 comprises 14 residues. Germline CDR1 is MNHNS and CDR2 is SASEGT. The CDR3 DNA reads TGTGCCAGCAGTGATCTGGGGGCTGGGGATACGCAGTATTTT. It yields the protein CASSDLGAGDTQYF.

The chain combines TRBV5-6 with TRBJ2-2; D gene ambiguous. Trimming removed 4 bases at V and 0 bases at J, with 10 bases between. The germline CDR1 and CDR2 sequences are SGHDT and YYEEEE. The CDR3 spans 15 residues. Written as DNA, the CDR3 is TGTGCCAGCAGCGGTCAGACCCCGAACACCGGGGAGCTGTTTTTT. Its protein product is CASSGQTPNTGELFF.

This chain's CDR3 is CASSAGDTPYEQYF. The CDR3 coding sequence is TGTGCCAGCAGCGCGGGGGACACCCCCTACGAGCAGTACTTC. The genes are TRBV9 and TRBJ2-7, with D perhaps assigned TRBD1 or TRBD2 (6 bases each). Trimming pared 3 bases from V and 2 bases from J, leaving 12 bases between. Germline V gives CDR1 SGDLS, CDR2 YYNGEE. The CDR3 covers 14 residues.

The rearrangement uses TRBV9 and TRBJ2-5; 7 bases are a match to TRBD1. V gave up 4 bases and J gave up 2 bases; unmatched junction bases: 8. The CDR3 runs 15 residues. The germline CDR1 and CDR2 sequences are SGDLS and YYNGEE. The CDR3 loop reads CASSPGRTGQETQYF. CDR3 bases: TGTGCCAGCAGCCCAGGGCGGACAGGTCAAGAGACCCAGTACTTC. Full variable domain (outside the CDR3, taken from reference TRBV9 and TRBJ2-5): DSGVTQTPKHLITATGQRVTLRCSPRSGDLSVYWYQQSLDQGLQFLIQYYNGEERAKGNILERFSAQQFPDLHSELNLSSLELGDSALYFCASSPGRTGQETQYFGPGTRLLVL.

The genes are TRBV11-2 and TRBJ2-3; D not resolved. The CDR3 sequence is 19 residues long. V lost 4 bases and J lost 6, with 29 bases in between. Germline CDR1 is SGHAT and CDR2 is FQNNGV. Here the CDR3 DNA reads TGTGCCAGCAGCTCCCCCGGTGCCTGGCCAACCTCCGGGTGGGATACGCAGTATTTT. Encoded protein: CASSSPGAWPTSGWDTQYF.